This entry lists 11 T cell receptor beta chains sequenced from one sample in a study of CD8 T cells in ankylosing spondylitis. Study-wide results and caveats: A motif in TCR beta, a set of eight highly homologous variants, appeared characteristic of ankylosing spondylitis blood.

TCRdb reanalysed the 5' RACE reads using MiXCR and keeps one entry per CDR3 protein. The sample consists of 200,000 to 250,000 distinct CDR3 sequences, 18% of them appearing once. Their target antigens are unknown. Material for sequencing was blood, either unsorted or a sorted T cell fraction (not recorded which). The receptors were gathered from a male donor with ankylosing spondylitis.

The CDR3 coding sequence is TGTGCCAGCAGTTATCTAGCGGGACTCCACGAGCAGTACTTC. Translating gives CASSYLAGLHEQYF. The chain joins TRBV6-2 or TRBV6-3 to TRBJ2-7, with 9 nucleotides matching TRBD2. V shed 3 bases and J 5 bases; nucleotides not matched to a gene: 5. Germline CDR1 MNHEY, CDR2 SVGEGT. This CDR3 contains 14 residues.

This chain joins TRBV12-3 or TRBV12-4 and TRBJ1-2, with D possibly TRBD1 on 5 matching bases. The CDR3 covers 14 residues. Trimming pared 8 bases from V and 4 bases from J, leaving 17 bases between. The CDR3, as DNA: TGTGCCAGCTGCCCTGGAGGGGCGGGCTATGGCTACACCTTC. Protein: CASCPGGAGYGYTF.

V usage is TRBV29-1 and J usage is TRBJ1-1, with a tentative D call TRBD1 (6 bases). V was clipped by 3 bases and J by 0 bases, with 17 bases between them. CDR3 length: 16 amino acids. CDR1 and CDR2 (germline): SQVTM, ANQGSEA. CDR3 sequence: CSVDHGTSNMNTEAFF. DNA of the CDR3: TGCAGCGTTGATCATGGGACATCCAACATGAACACTGAAGCTTTCTTT.

The V call is TRBV12-3 or TRBV12-4, the J call TRBJ2-1; D gene unclear. The CDR3 extends over 14 amino acids. V dropped 6 bases and J dropped 7 bases, with 16 bases sitting between them. The CDR3 sequence is CASSLGAVTNEQFF. The CDR3 region has the DNA TGTGCCAGCAGCCTTGGCGCGGTCACGAATGAGCAGTTCTTC.

This clonotype was observed a few times. The chain carries TRBV20-1 and TRBJ2-1, with D possibly matching TRBD2 (5 bases). Trimming shortened V by 3 bases and J by 6 bases, and 6 bases separated the two germline ends. The CDR3 is 11 amino acids. Germline V CDR1 and CDR2: DFQATT, SNEGSKA (reference sequence). The DNA for the CDR3 is TGCAGTGCTAGTCGGGGCAATGAGCAGTTCTTC. Residues: CSASRGNEQFF.

This clonotype was seen a handful of times. The rearrangement joins TRBV3-1 to TRBJ2-3, with TRBD2 identical over 7 bases. The CDR3 contains 18 residues. Per germline, CDR1 LGHDT and CDR2 YNNKEL (reference sequence). V lost 0 bases to trimming and J lost 0 bases; unmatched junction nucleotides: 9. The CDR3 bases are TGTGCCAGCAGCCAAGATAGGGGACTAAGTTATAGCACAGATACGCAGTATTTT. Translated, it gives CASSQDRGLSYSTDTQYF.

This clonotype was counted many times. The chain has TRBV12-3 or TRBV12-4 and TRBJ1-2, with TRBD1 matching over 7 bases. The CDR3 spans 16 residues. The V and J ends lost 5 bases and 6 bases, in that order; junction bases with no gene match: 15. The CDR3 region is CASSLGGLGQSDGYTF. The CDR3 coding sequence is TGTGCCAGCAGTCTCGGGGGACTGGGACAGAGTGATGGCTACACCTTC.

This clonotype was seen only a few times. The chain combines TRBV7-2 with TRBJ2-1; 9 bases line up with TRBD2. Looked up from germline, CDR1 is SGHTA and CDR2 is FQGNSA. V lost 3 bases, J lost 3 bases, and 3 bases stayed unmatched. The CDR3 has 15 amino acids. The CDR3 region has the DNA TGTGCCAGCAGCTTTTATAGCGGGAGCTACAATGAGCAGTTCTTC. This sequence encodes CASSFYSGSYNEQFF.

The genes are TRBV6-6 and TRBJ2-7; D gene ambiguous. From germline, CDR1 is MNHNY and CDR2 SVGAGI (reference sequence). V lost 0 bases and J 5 bases, leaving 8 bases between the germline ends. The CDR3 loop spans 13 amino acids. DNA for the CDR3: TGTGCCAGCAGTTACTCAGCCACTCACGAGCAGTACTTC. Protein: CASSYSATHEQYF.

This chain links TRBV9 with TRBJ2-5, with D possibly being TRBD1 (6 bases). Trimming removed 0 bases from V and 3 bases from J, with 6 bases in between. The CDR3 has 13 residues. Germline V gives CDR1 SGDLS, CDR2 YYNGEE. CDR3 coding DNA: TGTGCCAGCAGCGTAGACAGGGAAGAGACCCAGTACTTC. It yields the protein CASSVDREETQYF.

There are a few counts of this clonotype. The genes are TRBV9 and TRBJ2-7; a weak D match, TRBD2 (6 bases). V was pared by 4 bases and J by 0 bases, with 17 bases between. CDR3 size: 16 residues. The V gene's germline CDR1 is SGDLS and CDR2 YYNGEE. The DNA for the CDR3 is TGTGCCAGCAGCCCGTCCGGGACTGAGAGCTCCTACGAGCAGTACTTC. Amino acid sequence: CASSPSGTESSYEQYF.